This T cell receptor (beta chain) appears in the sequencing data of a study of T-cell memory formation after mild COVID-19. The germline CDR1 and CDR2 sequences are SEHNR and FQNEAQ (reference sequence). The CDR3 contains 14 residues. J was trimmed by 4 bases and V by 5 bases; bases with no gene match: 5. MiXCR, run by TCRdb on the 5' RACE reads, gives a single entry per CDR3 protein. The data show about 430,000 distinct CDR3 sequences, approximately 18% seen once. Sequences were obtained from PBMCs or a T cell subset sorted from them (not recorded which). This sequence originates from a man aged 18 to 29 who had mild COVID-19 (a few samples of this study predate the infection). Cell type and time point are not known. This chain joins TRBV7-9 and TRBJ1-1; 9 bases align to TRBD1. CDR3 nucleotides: TGTGCCAGCAGCCCCGGGACAGGGCTCACTGAAGCTTTCTTT. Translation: CASSPGTGLTEAFF.